This is a list of T cell receptor beta chains from one sample in a study of metastatic and nonmetastatic thyroid tumors. Via MiXCR, TCRdb re-called the PCR reads. Of about 92,000 clones listed, around 14% are singletons. The sample taken for sequencing was blood. Receptors were obtained from a female donor with papillary thyroid cancer or a benign thyroid nodule (not recorded which). Some clones in this sample may be carry-over from other donors' samples. Both conserved end residues are part of each CDR3. Each record gives: D gene, V gene, clone size, J gene, CDR3 protein, CDR3 DNA. D genes are given only for firm matches. Clone size is shown for a subset of rows, as once, few, many or a class of expanded clone.

TRBD1	TRBV5-1	many	TRBJ2-5	CASSQGGQETQYF	TGCGCCAGCAGCCAAGGGGGCCAGGAGACCCAGTACTTC
NA	TRBV27	NA	TRBJ2-2	CASSLRVQTNTGELFF	TGTGCCAGCAGCCTTAGGGTACAGACGAACACCGGGGAGCTGTTTTTT
NA	TRBV4-2	many	TRBJ1-5	CASSQAGQVNQPQHF	TGTGCCAGCAGCCAAGCGGGGCAGGTCAATCAGCCCCAGCATTTT
NA	TRBV29-1	many	TRBJ2-7	CSVEVQHYEQYF	TGCAGCGTTGAAGTACAGCACTACGAGCAGTACTTC
NA	TRBV12-3/TRBV12-4	many	TRBJ2-3	CASSLSRSTDTQYF	TGTGCCAGCAGTTTAAGCCGGAGCACAGATACGCAGTATTTT
NA	TRBV27	many	TRBJ2-2	CASSIRTQPGELFF	TGTGCCAGCAGTATACGGACTCAACCCGGGGAGCTGTTTTTT
NA	TRBV5-1	many	TRBJ1-6	CASSPGGSSYNSPLHF	TGCGCCAGCAGCCCCGGGGGGAGCTCCTATAATTCACCCCTCCACTTT
NA	TRBV4-2	NA	TRBJ1-1	CASSKAGTEAFF	TGTGCCAGCTCGAAGGCGGGCACTGAAGCTTTCTTT
NA	TRBV5-6	NA	TRBJ2-5	CASTIAPGETQYF	TGTGCCAGCACCATTGCCCCCGGTGAGACCCAGTACTTC
NA	TRBV12-3/TRBV12-4	NA	TRBJ2-5	CASSLGRIQETQYF	TGTGCCAGCAGTTTAGGACGGATCCAAGAGACCCAGTACTTC
NA	TRBV12-5	many	TRBJ2-1	CASGRTDNEQFF	TGTGCTAGTGGGCGGACGGACAATGAGCAGTTCTTC
NA	TRBV13	many	TRBJ1-2	CASSLAGPPEGYTF	TGTGCCAGCAGTCTTGCCGGCCCCCCAGAAGGCTACACCTTC
NA	TRBV11-2	many	TRBJ2-3	CASSLGGGPPDTQYF	TGTGCCAGCAGCTTAGGCGGGGGCCCCCCAGATACGCAGTATTTT
NA	TRBV28	many	TRBJ1-6	CASLGGNSPLHF	TGTGCCAGCCTCGGGGGTAATTCACCCCTCCACTTT
NA	TRBV28	few	TRBJ1-5	CPILKGGNQPQHF	TGTCCCATCTTAAAGGGGGGCAATCAGCCCCAGCATTTT
NA	TRBV20-1	NA	TRBJ2-5	CSAPISLGEETEYF	TGCAGTGCACCCATAAGTCTGGGGGAAGAGACCGAGTACTTC
TRBD1	TRBV4-2	many	TRBJ2-7	CASSRTETGKSEQYF	TGTGCCAGCAGCCGAACCGAGACAGGGAAATCCGAGCAGTACTTC
NA	TRBV7-2	many	TRBJ2-3	CASSLTSGAIDTQYF	TGTGCCAGCAGCTTAACTTCAGGGGCCATAGATACGCAGTATTTT
TRBD1	TRBV19	many	TRBJ1-4	CASTLPGQPNEKLFF	TGTGCCAGTACCTTACCGGGACAGCCTAATGAAAAACTGTTTTTT
NA	TRBV3-1	few	TRBJ1-6	CASNLTIETVGSMSLHF	TGCGCCAGCAACCTCACCATCGAGACAGTTGGGAGTATGTCCCTCCACTTT
TRBD1	TRBV6-1	NA	TRBJ1-2	CASSNGQGRTNYGYTF	TGTGCCAGTAGTAATGGACAGGGGCGAACAAACTATGGCTACACCTTC
NA	TRBV7-9	many	TRBJ1-1	CASSPRSTEAFF	TGTGCCAGCAGCCCCAGGAGCACTGAAGCTTTCTTT
NA	TRBV14	many	TRBJ2-6	CASSQFNRLLSSGANVLTF	TGTGCCAGCAGCCAATTCAACCGGCTGCTGAGCTCTGGGGCCAACGTCCTGACTTTC
NA	TRBV6-1	NA	TRBJ1-5	CASSEWADSNQPQHF	TGTGCCAGCAGTGAATGGGCGGATAGCAATCAGCCCCAGCATTTT
TRBD1	TRBV4-1	many	TRBJ1-1	CASSQDSQGANTEAFF	TGCGCCAGCAGCCAAGATAGCCAGGGGGCGAACACTGAAGCTTTCTTT
NA	TRBV15	many	TRBJ2-6	CATSRADPISGANVLTF	TGTGCCACCAGCAGAGCCGACCCGATCTCTGGGGCCAACGTCCTGACTTTC
TRBD1	TRBV5-1	many	TRBJ1-6	CASSLEGQGARSPLHF	TGCGCCAGCAGCTTGGAGGGACAGGGGGCGCGATCACCCCTCCACTTT
NA	TRBV9	few	TRBJ1-1	CASSVGGIRNTEAFF	TGTGCCAGCAGCGTAGGGGGTATTAGGAACACTGAAGCTTTCTTT
TRBD1	TRBV6-1	many	TRBJ1-6	CASTEQGSSYNSPLHF	TGTGCCAGCACCGAACAGGGGTCCTCCTATAATTCACCCCTCCACTTT
TRBD1	TRBV24-1	many	TRBJ1-5	CATSDVRGGPNQPQHF	TGTGCCACCAGTGACGTTCGAGGGGGCCCCAATCAGCCCCAGCATTTT
NA	TRBV2	many	TRBJ2-7	CASRLKAGASSYEQYF	TGTGCCAGCAGATTGAAAGCCGGGGCGAGCTCCTACGAGCAGTACTTC
NA	TRBV7-2	many	TRBJ2-5	CASSLDEETQYF	TGTGCCAGCAGCTTAGATGAGGAGACCCAGTACTTC
NA	TRBV6-2/TRBV6-3	few	TRBJ1-1	CASNSVLRKSFF	TGTGCCAGCAACTCGGTTTTGCGTAAATCTTTCTTT
NA	TRBV4-2	NA	TRBJ2-7	CASSPWGDTYYEQYF	TGTGCCAGCAGCCCTTGGGGGGACACGTACTACGAGCAGTACTTC
NA	TRBV14	many	TRBJ2-3	CASSPMLLSSTDTQYF	TGTGCCAGCTCACCTATGCTCCTTTCTAGCACAGATACGCAGTATTTT
NA	TRBV11-1	many	TRBJ1-2	CASSLGVGGRSYGYTF	TGTGCCAGCAGCTTAGGGGTCGGGGGGAGAAGCTATGGCTACACCTTC
NA	TRBV2	few	TRBJ1-1	CAISEAPQVITEAFF	TGTGCCATCAGTGAAGCCCCACAGGTTATAACTGAAGCTTTCTTT
TRBD2	TRBV7-9	many	TRBJ2-4	CASSQWTSGGAGNIQYF	TGTGCCAGCAGCCAATGGACTAGCGGGGGGGCCGGAAACATTCAGTACTTC
NA	TRBV2	many	TRBJ1-5	CASSEAGTSNQPQHF	TGTGCCAGCAGTGAAGCGGGGACGAGCAATCAGCCCCAGCATTTT
NA	TRBV7-8	many	TRBJ2-7	CASSLVGGLSYEQYF	TGTGCCAGCAGCTTGGTTGGGGGGTTATCCTACGAGCAGTACTTC
TRBD1	TRBV28	many	TRBJ2-7	CASRPLTGTYEQYF	TGTGCCAGCAGACCCTTGACAGGGACCTACGAGCAGTACTTC
NA	TRBV20-1	NA	TRBJ2-2	CSAAGLTGELFF	TGCAGTGCTGCCGGGCTAACCGGGGAGCTGTTTTTT
NA	TRBV9	many	TRBJ1-2	CASSVGRNDYTF	TGTGCCAGCAGCGTTGGACGGAATGACTACACCTTC
TRBD2	TRBV9	many	TRBJ2-1	CASSEKTSGGPGYNEQFF	TGTGCCAGCAGCGAAAAGACTAGCGGGGGACCTGGCTACAATGAGCAGTTCTTC
NA	TRBV20-1	many	TRBJ1-1	CSARADSQKAFF	TGCAGTGCTAGAGCAGACAGCCAGAAAGCTTTCTTT
NA	TRBV18	many	TRBJ2-1	CASSPPSSRIAEFF	TGTGCCAGCTCACCACCGTCGTCTAGAATAGCCGAGTTCTTC
TRBD1	TRBV6-1	many	TRBJ2-3	CASSEHRGGSRDTQYF	TGTGCCAGCAGTGAACACAGGGGTGGTTCCCGAGATACGCAGTATTTT